A selection of T cell receptor beta chains follows, all from one sample in a study of identical twins. TCRdb called the 5' RACE reads again in MiXCR, with one record for every CDR3 protein. The sample holds 450,000 or so distinct CDR3 sequences, approximately 17% seen once. Sequences were obtained from naive T cells sorted from blood. The receptors stem from a man between 45 and 60 years old in good health. Each CDR3 is given with its conserved first and last residue. The order of the fields is CDR3 protein, V gene.

CDR3aa: CASSFGVELEQFF
v_gene: TRBV12-3/TRBV12-4

CDR3aa: CASSGGRNGYTF
v_gene: TRBV25-1

CDR3aa: CASSQVGGRAHTGELFF
v_gene: TRBV14

CDR3aa: CSAKPGGRDEQFF
v_gene: TRBV20-1

CDR3aa: CASRASGQGPNYGYTF
v_gene: TRBV12-2

CDR3aa: CATRLVNEQFF
v_gene: TRBV19

CDR3aa: CASSLRGGGNQPQHF
v_gene: TRBV28

CDR3aa: CASSQDVALRNTEAFF
v_gene: TRBV4-1

CDR3aa: CASSRRDYGYTF
v_gene: TRBV6-2/TRBV6-3

CDR3aa: CATSTRRILGEQYF
v_gene: TRBV10-2

CDR3aa: CASGWADKLTGGAFF
v_gene: TRBV5-1

CDR3aa: CASSARGGETQYF
v_gene: TRBV11-2

CDR3aa: CASSYSIRYEQYF
v_gene: TRBV6-6

CDR3aa: CASSLGQRIQYEQYF
v_gene: TRBV7-2

CDR3aa: CASSFVTGTQETQYF
v_gene: TRBV27

CDR3aa: CASRMDRAGELFF
v_gene: TRBV2

CDR3aa: CSARKRETQYF
v_gene: TRBV20-1

CDR3aa: CASRSGTTDTQYF
v_gene: TRBV7-2

CDR3aa: CASIGPRIGGSGELFF
v_gene: TRBV6-2/TRBV6-3

CDR3aa: CASSLGRSGGARNEQFF
v_gene: TRBV7-8

CDR3aa: CASRQGGADTGELFF
v_gene: TRBV3-1

CDR3aa: CASSLVGSEAFF
v_gene: TRBV12-3/TRBV12-4

CDR3aa: CASSFSLGKNQPQHF
v_gene: TRBV28

CDR3aa: CASSQSPSGTTGELFF
v_gene: TRBV10-1

CDR3aa: CASSLRGLTGELFF
v_gene: TRBV5-1

CDR3aa: CSARDRSGRNTGELFF
v_gene: TRBV20-1

CDR3aa: CASCALAGDRETQYF
v_gene: TRBV10-2

CDR3aa: CASSPPGGRLAGTEAFF
v_gene: TRBV12-3/TRBV12-4

CDR3aa: CSARRGSKFNGELFF
v_gene: TRBV20-1

CDR3aa: CASSARDLGYNEQFF
v_gene: TRBV11-3

CDR3aa: CASSMRGITDTQYF
v_gene: TRBV19

CDR3aa: CSVRAPFTPSSYNEQFF
v_gene: TRBV29-1

CDR3aa: CATSRDRQYEQYF
v_gene: TRBV15

CDR3aa: CSAREAREVEETQYF
v_gene: TRBV20-1

CDR3aa: CSAREGQGHYNSPLHF
v_gene: TRBV20-1

CDR3aa: CSARSTGNTEAFF
v_gene: TRBV20-1

CDR3aa: CSATRPVGDYGYTF
v_gene: TRBV20-1

CDR3aa: CASSYSTDREGSPLHF
v_gene: TRBV6-2/TRBV6-3

CDR3aa: CSVELGSTYEQYF
v_gene: TRBV29-1

CDR3aa: CASSYGGLASEQYF
v_gene: TRBV6-5

CDR3aa: CASSLGTASGSPLHF
v_gene: TRBV5-1

CDR3aa: CASSVAFGTVGRTDTQYF
v_gene: TRBV9

CDR3aa: CASRRDTTTGELFF
v_gene: TRBV6-1

CDR3aa: CSGMTGINQPQRF
v_gene: TRBV20-1

CDR3aa: CSVEDRDSYEQYF
v_gene: TRBV29-1

CDR3aa: CASSPGGTGLHDEQYF
v_gene: TRBV7-2

CDR3aa: CASSYSTMYNYNEQFF
v_gene: TRBV6-5

CDR3aa: CSARVSGQETQYF
v_gene: TRBV20-1

CDR3aa: CASSLSVFDEQYF
v_gene: TRBV27

CDR3aa: CASSQESVGTGWDNEQFF
v_gene: TRBV4-3

CDR3aa: CASSLALVVPQNIQYF
v_gene: TRBV12-3/TRBV12-4

CDR3aa: CASRLGARGDTQYF
v_gene: TRBV7-2